This is a list of T cell receptor beta chains from one sample in a study of blood T cell repertoires in COVID-19. Sequencing was performed with immunoSEQ multiplex PCR; in TCRdb, only in-frame clones are kept and a portion is missing. The table lists roughly 70,000 clones, about 80% of them singletons. The specimen was peripheral blood. All receptors come from a human donor in a cohort sampled during active COVID-19. CDR3s include the opening cysteine and the closing phenylalanine or tryptophan. A D gene is named only where the DNA matches it firmly. Not all rows give a size; the values are once, few, many and, for expanded clones, a class.

d_gene	abundance	v_gene	j_gene	CDR3nt	CDR3aa
.	.	TRBV27	TRBJ1-2	TGTGCCAGCAGTTTAGGGCAGAAATCCTATGGCTACACCTTC	CASSLGQKSYGYTF
.	once	TRBV30	TRBJ1-2	TGTGCCTGGAGTGTAGGAGGGGTAGTCTATGGCTACACCTTC	CAWSVGGVVYGYTF
.	many	TRBV21-1	TRBJ1-1	TGTGCCAGCAGTGGGGGGGCAGGGAGGACTGAAGCTTTCTTT	CASSGGAGRTEAFF
.	once	TRBV6-2/TRBV6-3	TRBJ2-7	TGTGCCAGCAGTTATGGGAGAAACTACGAGCAGTACTTC	CASSYGRNYEQYF
.	.	TRBV6-2/TRBV6-3	TRBJ2-3	TGTGCCAGCAGTTCTAGCACAGATACGCAGTATTTT	CASSSSTDTQYF
TRBD1	few	TRBV6-6	TRBJ1-1	TGTGCCAGCAGAGGGGGACAGGGCGCGGGAGCTTTCTTT	CASRGGQGAGAFF
.	.	TRBV7-9	TRBJ2-3	TGTGCCAGCAGCCGGGACTCTACCACAGATACGCAGTATTTT	CASSRDSTTDTQYF
.	.	TRBV30	TRBJ1-2	TGTGCCTGGAGTTGGGGAGCCACCTCTAACTATGGCTACACCTTC	CAWSWGATSNYGYTF
TRBD1	once	TRBV28	TRBJ1-6	TGTGCCAGCACCTCCTACAGGGGGGGGAATTCACCCCTCCACTTT	CASTSYRGGNSPLHF
TRBD1	.	TRBV5-1	TRBJ2-7	TGCGCCAGCAGCGTACGGGGACAGGGGCCCTACGAGCAGTACTTC	CASSVRGQGPYEQYF
.	few	TRBV15	TRBJ1-5	TGTGCCACCAGCCCGACTTGGGGGGGTCAGCCCCAGCATTTT	CATSPTWGGQPQHF
TRBD2	.	TRBV2	TRBJ2-1	TGTGCCAGCAGTGACAGACTAGCGGGATACAATGAGCAGTTCTTC	CASSDRLAGYNEQFF